These T cell receptor beta chains were read from a single sample in a study of shared clonotypes between healthy human individuals. TCRdb keeps only in-frame clones here, not all; method: immunoSEQ multiplex PCR. The data hold about 1 million clones, with more than 60% observed a single time. Material for sequencing was memory CD4+ T cells sorted from blood. The receptors originated from a man aged 18 to 30 in good health. Both conserved end residues are part of each CDR3. Fields, in order: D gene, J gene, V gene, clone size, CDR3 protein, CDR3 DNA. A D gene is named only where the DNA matches it firmly. Expanded clones get a size class; other rows say once, few or many, or leave the size out.

>.|TRBJ1-5|TRBV6-1|.
CASSENIRSNQPQHF
TGTGCCAGCAGTGAAAATATACGGAGCAATCAGCCCCAGCATTTT
>TRBD1|TRBJ2-2|TRBV5-1|.
CASNLLGQGASGELFF
TGCGCCAGCAACCTCTTGGGACAGGGGGCTAGCGGGGAGCTGTTTTTT
>.|TRBJ1-5|TRBV7-3|.
CAISRNLDQPQHF
TGTGCCATCAGCAGGAATCTCGATCAGCCCCAGCATTTT
>TRBD1|TRBJ1-4|TRBV18|.
CASSPPEQGTVRTNEKLFF
TGTGCCAGCTCACCGCCTGAACAGGGGACGGTTAGAACTAATGAAAAACTGTTTTTT
>TRBD1|TRBJ1-2|TRBV9|.
CASSVAQTGSYGYTF
TGTGCCAGCAGCGTAGCTCAGACAGGGTCCTATGGCTACACCTTC
>TRBD1|TRBJ1-6|TRBV19|once
CASKDRGHNSPLHF
TGTGCCAGTAAGGACAGGGGCCATAATTCACCCCTCCACTTT
>TRBD1|TRBJ1-4|TRBV5-1|few
CASSITGTATNEKLFF
TGCGCCAGCAGTATTACCGGGACAGCAACTAATGAAAAACTGTTTTTT
>TRBD1|TRBJ1-2|TRBV19|.
CASTSTGGWGNYGYTF
TGTGCCAGTACCTCGACAGGGGGTTGGGGTAACTATGGCTACACCTTC
>.|TRBJ1-3|TRBV6-5|.
CASSYAGDAGNTIYF
TGTGCCAGCAGTTACGCGGGGGATGCTGGAAACACCATATATTTT
>TRBD1|TRBJ1-3|TRBV2|.
CASSSPMTGLGYTIYF
TGTGCCAGCAGTTCACCAATGACAGGGCTCGGATACACCATATATTTT
>.|TRBJ2-7|TRBV21-1|.
CASTQGRRETYEQYF
TGTGCCAGCACCCAGGGGAGAAGGGAAACCTACGAGCAGTACTTC
>TRBD1|TRBJ2-3|TRBV5-1|.
CASSSGQGPADTQYF
TGCGCCAGCAGCTCAGGACAGGGACCCGCAGATACGCAGTATTTT
>TRBD2|TRBJ2-1|TRBV4-2|.
CASSQVQAGAYNEQFF
TGTGCCAGCAGCCAAGTCCAAGCGGGGGCTTACAATGAGCAGTTCTTC
>TRBD2|TRBJ2-1|TRBV10-3|few
CAISGSLAGVSYNEQFF
TGTGCCATCAGTGGGTCTCTAGCGGGAGTATCCTACAATGAGCAGTTCTTC
>TRBD2|TRBJ2-2|TRBV27|.
CASSSASSGRTGELFF
TGTGCCAGCAGTTCCGCCTCTAGCGGGAGGACCGGGGAGCTGTTTTTT
>.|TRBJ1-6|TRBV30|.
CAWSVFNSPLHF
TGTGCCTGGAGTGTTTTTAATTCACCCCTCCACTTT
>TRBD2|TRBJ2-7|TRBV7-6|.
CASSQTSGGLEQYF
TGTGCCAGCAGCCAGACCAGCGGGGGGCTCGAGCAGTACTTC
>.|TRBJ1-6|TRBV5-5|.
CASSLGVGVRGVSPLHF
TGTGCCAGCAGCTTGGGGGTGGGAGTCAGGGGAGTTTCACCCCTCCACTTT
>.|TRBJ2-7|TRBV7-9|.
CASSLMGGKDYEQYF
TGTGCCAGCAGCTTAATGGGGGGAAAGGACTACGAGCAGTACTTC
>.|TRBJ1-4|TRBV10-3|few
CAISGGGELFF
TGTGCCATCAGTGGAGGAGGGGAACTGTTTTTT
>.|TRBJ1-5|TRBV30|.
CAWSKGLSNQPQHF
TGTGCCTGGAGTAAGGGCCTTAGCAATCAGCCCCAGCATTTT
>TRBD1|TRBJ1-5|TRBV29-1|.
CSANDRGHNQPQHF
TGCAGCGCCAATGACAGGGGCCATAATCAGCCCCAGCATTTT
>.|TRBJ2-7|TRBV12-5|.
CASGPQAYEQYF
TGTGCTAGTGGGCCTCAGGCGTACGAGCAGTACTTC
>.|TRBJ2-3|TRBV6-5|.
CASRRTGLTDTQYF
TGTGCCAGCAGACGAACAGGACTCACAGATACGCAGTATTTT
>.|TRBJ1-1|TRBV9|.
CASSDAMTTEAFF
TGTGCCAGCAGCGACGCGATGACCACTGAAGCTTTCTTT
>.|TRBJ1-1|TRBV29-1|.
CSVVKGASDTEAFF
TGCAGCGTTGTAAAAGGGGCTTCTGACACTGAAGCTTTCTTT
>TRBD2|TRBJ2-7|TRBV5-6|.
CASSAQTSGRKYEQYF
TGTGCCAGCAGCGCACAGACTAGCGGGAGAAAGTACGAGCAGTACTTC
>.|TRBJ2-6|TRBV2|.
CASSETRSGANVLTF
TGTGCCAGCAGTGAAACTAGATCTGGGGCCAACGTCCTGACTTTC
>TRBD1|TRBJ2-7|TRBV5-1|.
CASSTTGGKYEQYF
TGCGCCAGCAGCACCACAGGGGGAAAGTACGAGCAGTACTTC
>TRBD2|TRBJ2-2|TRBV7-2|.
CASSLWSSGRDTGELFF
TGTGCCAGCAGCTTATGGAGTAGCGGGAGGGACACCGGGGAGCTGTTTTTT
>TRBD2|TRBJ2-3|TRBV30|.
CAWRGGGDTQYF
TGTGCCTGGAGGGGCGGGGGAGATACGCAGTATTTT
>.|TRBJ1-4|TRBV9|.
CASSAGGSINEKLFF
TGTGCCAGCAGCGCCGGGGGGAGCATTAATGAAAAACTGTTTTTT
>.|TRBJ2-2|TRBV9|.
CASSVGLVAGELFF
TGTGCCAGCAGCGTAGGGCTAGTCGCCGGGGAGCTGTTTTTT
>.|TRBJ2-7|TRBV6-6|.
CASSFSGRPAEQYF
TGTGCCAGCAGTTTTAGCGGTAGGCCTGCCGAGCAGTACTTC
>.|TRBJ1-1|TRBV25-1|few
CASSGTMDTEAFF
TGTGCCAGCAGCGGGACAATGGACACTGAAGCTTTCTTT
>.|TRBJ1-2|TRBV5-1|.
CASSLKVATDYGYTF
TGCGCCAGCAGCTTGAAGGTCGCTACGGACTATGGCTACACCTTC
>TRBD1|TRBJ2-3|TRBV2|many
CASGPGQGLSDTQYF
TGTGCCAGCGGTCCCGGACAGGGCCTTTCAGATACGCAGTATTTT
>TRBD2|TRBJ2-7|TRBV2|.
CASSSPTSSTYEQYF
TGTGCCAGCAGTAGCCCGACTAGCAGCACCTACGAGCAGTACTTC
>.|TRBJ2-7|TRBV5-1|.
CASRPGQGPPYEQYF
TGCGCCAGCAGGCCGGGTCAGGGGCCCCCCTACGAGCAGTACTTC
>.|TRBJ1-6|TRBV18|.
CASSPLGGEGSPLHF
TGTGCCAGCTCACCCCTGGGGGGCGAGGGTTCACCCCTCCACTTT
>TRBD1|TRBJ1-1|TRBV11-2|.
CASGGQMNTEAFF
TGTGCCAGCGGGGGACAGATGAACACTGAAGCTTTCTTT
>TRBD2|TRBJ2-7|TRBV11-2|.
CASSLVPGLALEQYF
TGTGCCAGCAGCTTAGTCCCGGGACTAGCACTCGAGCAGTACTTC
>.|TRBJ2-2|TRBV7-2|.
CASNFGGELFF
TGTGCCAGCAACTTTGGGGGGGAGCTGTTTTTT
>.|TRBJ1-3|TRBV11-3|.
CASSLGALAGNTIYF
TGTGCCAGCAGCTTAGGGGCTCTCGCTGGAAACACCATATATTTT
>TRBD1|TRBJ1-1|TRBV10-3|.
CAISEPTKGQSAFF
TGTGCCATCAGTGAGCCGACGAAGGGACAGTCAGCTTTCTTT
>.|TRBJ2-2|TRBV2|.
CASSAVRGAGELFF
TGTGCCAGCAGTGCTGTTAGAGGGGCCGGGGAGCTGTTTTTT
>.|TRBJ2-4|TRBV5-6|many
CASSVRGHRNIQYF
TGTGCCAGCAGCGTTCGGGGCCACAGAAACATTCAGTACTTC
>.|TRBJ1-2|TRBV7-2|.
CASSPRFQGEYGYTF
TGTGCCAGCAGCCCCCGATTTCAGGGAGAATATGGCTACACCTTC
>.|TRBJ2-7|TRBV30|.
CAWSTRGSLIGF
TGTGCCTGGAGTACACGGGGCAGTCTTATAGGCTTC
>.|TRBJ1-1|TRBV19|.
CASRPIGATEAFF
TGTGCCAGTCGTCCCATCGGGGCCACTGAAGCTTTCTTT